This TCR beta chain was captured in a study of blood T cell repertoires in COVID-19. The CDR3 covers 14 residues. In terms of age and location, participants ranged from about 18 to 90 years and lived in about 25 US areas. In assigning cohorts, the study relied on participant-reported clinical history. Per the study methods: Nucleated cell number was recorded as an estimate derived from reference gene primer amplification. TCRdb keeps only in-frame clones here, not all; method: immunoSEQ multiplex PCR. V and J calls and clone size follow that table, whereas D and trimming were derived from the DNA. The sample lists under 250,000 clones; just under 85% were seen once.

The chain employs TRBV12-2 and TRBJ1-3; the D call in the table, TRBD1, was not verified against the DNA. TRBV12-2 is labeled a pseudogene. This sequence originates from a woman aged 40 to 50 with acute COVID-19. Input material: PBMCs or T cells enriched from blood (not recorded which). CDR3 bases: TGTGCAAGTCGCTCAGGTCTCTCTGGAAACACCATATATTTT. Amino acids: CASRSGLSGNTIYF.